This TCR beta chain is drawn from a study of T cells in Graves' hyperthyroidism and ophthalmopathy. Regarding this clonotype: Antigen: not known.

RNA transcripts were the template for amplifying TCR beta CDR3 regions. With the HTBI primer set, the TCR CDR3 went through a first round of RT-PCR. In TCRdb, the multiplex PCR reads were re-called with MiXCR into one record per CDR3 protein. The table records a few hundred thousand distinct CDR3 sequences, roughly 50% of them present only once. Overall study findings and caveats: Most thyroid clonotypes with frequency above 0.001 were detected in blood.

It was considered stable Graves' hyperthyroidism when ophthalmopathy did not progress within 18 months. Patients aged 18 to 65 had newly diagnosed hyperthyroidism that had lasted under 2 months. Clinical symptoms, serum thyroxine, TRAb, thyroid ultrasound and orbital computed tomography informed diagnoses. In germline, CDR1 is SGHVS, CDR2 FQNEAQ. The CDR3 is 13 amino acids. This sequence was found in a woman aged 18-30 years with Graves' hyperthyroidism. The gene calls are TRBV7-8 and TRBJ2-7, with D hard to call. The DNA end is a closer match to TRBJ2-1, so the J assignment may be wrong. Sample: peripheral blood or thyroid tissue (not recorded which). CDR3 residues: CASSLDTNNEQFF. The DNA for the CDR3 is TGTGCCAGCAGCTTAGATACGAACAATGAGCAGTTCTTC.